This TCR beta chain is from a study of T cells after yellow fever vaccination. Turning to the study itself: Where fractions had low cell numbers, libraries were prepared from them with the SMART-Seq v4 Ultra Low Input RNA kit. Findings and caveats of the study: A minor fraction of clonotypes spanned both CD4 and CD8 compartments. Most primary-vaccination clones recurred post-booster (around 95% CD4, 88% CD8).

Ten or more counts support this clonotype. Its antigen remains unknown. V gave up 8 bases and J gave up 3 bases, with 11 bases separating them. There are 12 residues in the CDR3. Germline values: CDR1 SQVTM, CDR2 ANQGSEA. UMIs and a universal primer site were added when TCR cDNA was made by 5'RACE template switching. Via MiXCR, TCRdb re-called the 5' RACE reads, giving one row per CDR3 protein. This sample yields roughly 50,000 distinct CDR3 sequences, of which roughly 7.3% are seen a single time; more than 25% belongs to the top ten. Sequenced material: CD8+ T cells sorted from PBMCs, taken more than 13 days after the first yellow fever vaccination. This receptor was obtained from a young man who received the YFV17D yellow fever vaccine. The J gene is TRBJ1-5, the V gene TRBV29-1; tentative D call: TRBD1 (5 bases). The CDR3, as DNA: TGCAGCTGCGGGGACCTCAATCAGCCCCAGCATTTT. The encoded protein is CSCGDLNQPQHF.